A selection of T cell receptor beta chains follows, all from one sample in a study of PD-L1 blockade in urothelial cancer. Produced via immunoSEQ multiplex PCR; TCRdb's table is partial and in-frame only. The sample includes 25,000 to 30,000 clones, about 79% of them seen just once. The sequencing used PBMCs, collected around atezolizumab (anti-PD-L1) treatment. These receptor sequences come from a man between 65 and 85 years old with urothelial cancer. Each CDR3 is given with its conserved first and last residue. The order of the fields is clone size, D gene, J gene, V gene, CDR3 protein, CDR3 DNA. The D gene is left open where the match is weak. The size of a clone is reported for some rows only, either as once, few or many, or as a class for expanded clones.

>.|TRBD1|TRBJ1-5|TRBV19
CASSRGGQVSNQPQHF
TGTGCCAGTAGTAGGGGCGGACAGGTAAGCAATCAGCCCCAGCATTTT
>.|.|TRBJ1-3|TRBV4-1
CASSQDTRGNTIYF
TGCGCCAGCAGCCAAGATACCAGAGGAAACACCATATATTTT
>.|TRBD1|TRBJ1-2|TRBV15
CATSSPGQTYGYTF
TGTGCCACCAGCAGCCCGGGACAGACCTATGGCTACACCTTC
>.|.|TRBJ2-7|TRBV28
CASSLWEGVNSYEQYF
TGTGCCAGCAGTTTATGGGAAGGGGTCAACTCCTACGAGCAGTACTTC
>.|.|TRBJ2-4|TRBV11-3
CASSLVSGPQIAKNIQYF
TGTGCCAGCAGCTTAGTGAGCGGGCCCCAAATAGCCAAAAACATTCAGTACTTC
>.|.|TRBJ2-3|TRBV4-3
CASSQELTDTQYF
TGCGCCAGCAGCCAAGAACTCACAGATACGCAGTATTTT
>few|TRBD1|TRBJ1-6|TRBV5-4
CASSLQGALRPLHF
TGTGCCAGCAGCTTGCAGGGGGCCCTAAGACCCCTCCACTTT
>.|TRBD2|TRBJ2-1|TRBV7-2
CASALAGPNEQFF
TGTGCCAGCGCCCTAGCGGGGCCCAATGAGCAGTTCTTC
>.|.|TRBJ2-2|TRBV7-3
CASSSTVAGELFF
TGTGCCAGCAGCTCCACAGTAGCCGGGGAGCTGTTTTTT
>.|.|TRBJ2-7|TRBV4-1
CASSQVAEGPYEQYF
TGCGCCAGCAGCCAAGTCGCAGAGGGCCCCTACGAGCAGTACTTC
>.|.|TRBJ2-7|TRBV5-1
CASSLGPTGTGEQYF
TGCGCCAGCAGCTTGGGTCCTACAGGGACGGGGGAGCAGTACTTC
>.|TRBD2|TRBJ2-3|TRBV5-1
CASSMGLAGGRTDTQYF
TGCGCCAGCAGCATGGGACTAGCGGGAGGTCGTACAGATACGCAGTATTTT
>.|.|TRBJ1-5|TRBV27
CASSPPQGSPWQPQHF
TGTGCCAGCAGCCCCCCGCAGGGATCCCCCTGGCAGCCCCAGCATTTT
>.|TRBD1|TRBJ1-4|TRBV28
CASIQRRGPGEKLFF
TGTGCCAGCATACAGAGAAGGGGGCCGGGCGAAAAACTGTTTTTT
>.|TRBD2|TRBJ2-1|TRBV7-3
CASSRGAGGFYNEQFF
TGTGCCAGCAGCCGCGGAGCGGGAGGGTTCTACAATGAGCAGTTCTTC
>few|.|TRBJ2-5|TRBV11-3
CASSQNSGSRAETQYF
TGTGCCAGCAGCCAAAACAGCGGGTCGAGAGCAGAGACCCAGTACTTC
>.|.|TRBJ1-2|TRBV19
CASSIDRGPGGYTF
TGTGCCAGTAGTATAGATCGCGGCCCCGGGGGCTACACCTTC